Below are 30 T cell receptor beta chains sequenced from a single sample in a study of CD8 T cells in Susac syndrome. An amount of RNA that ranged from 0.5 to 1 ug was reverse transcribed with random hexamers. Via MiXCR, TCRdb re-called the immunoSEQ multiplex PCR reads, giving one row per CDR3 protein. Among about 140,000 distinct CDR3 sequences listed, 95% were seen once. Sequenced input: CD4+ T cells from PBMCs. The receptors here all came from a human donor with Susac syndrome.

The chain couples TRBV29-1 to TRBJ1-1; no definite D call. CDR1 is SQVTM, CDR2 ANQGSEA, per germline. The V end lost 7 bases, the J end lost 0 bases, and 12 bases lay between the germline ends. The CDR3 consists of 13 residues. CDR3 DNA: TGCAGCGCCCGGGCCAGCTTGAACACTGAAGCTTTCTTT. Translation gives CSARASLNTEAFF.

The chain is built from TRBV12-3 or TRBV12-4 and TRBJ1-1; possible D gene TRBD1, 5 bases. The CDR3 covers 13 residues. V was pared by 6 bases and J by 1 base, with 9 bases between. CDR3 sequence: CASRGLPNTEAFF. The CDR3 bases are TGTGCCAGCAGGGGACTGCCGAACACTGAAGCTTTCTTT.

CDR3 region: CASSQDLGYQPQHF. The CDR3 nucleotides read TGCGCCAGCAGCCAAGACCTTGGGTATCAGCCCCAGCATTTT. This chain connects TRBV4-3 to TRBJ1-5, with D unresolved. The CDR3 has 14 residues. Looked up from germline, CDR1 is LGHNA and CDR2 is YSLEER. V lost 0 bases and J 5 bases, leaving 8 bases between the germline ends.

The V gene is TRBV5-1, the J gene TRBJ1-5; 8 bases agree with TRBD1. CDR3 length equals 15 residues. Trimming at V came to 5 bases and at J to 2 bases, leaving 6 bases not matched to a gene. Germline V gene data show CDR1 as SGHRS and CDR2 as YFSETQ. CDR3 DNA sequence: TGCGCCAGCAGTCCGGGACAGGATGGCAATCAGCCCCAGCATTTT. Translating it yields CASSPGQDGNQPQHF.

The chain employs TRBV20-1 and TRBJ1-1; unclear D gene. The CDR3 loop spans 13 amino acids. CDR1 and CDR2 (germline): DFQATT, SNEGSKA (reference sequence). The V end lost 3 bases, the J end lost 3 bases, and 11 bases lay between the germline ends. The CDR3 DNA reads TGCAGTGCTAGGGGGAGTCGCGACACTGAAGCTTTCTTT. It specifies CSARGSRDTEAFF.

The chain joins TRBV15 to TRBJ1-5, with D possibly matching TRBD1 (6 bases). Trimming cost V 0 bases and J 2 bases, with 17 bases left between them. Germline-derived CDR1 and CDR2 are LNHNV and YYDKDF (reference sequence). CDR3 size: 18 residues. This CDR3 is CATSRDSAGASGNQPQHF. In nucleotides, the CDR3 is TGTGCCACCAGCAGAGATTCGGCGGGGGCGAGTGGCAATCAGCCCCAGCATTTT.

The V and J genes are TRBV3-1 and TRBJ2-3; weak D call: TRBD2 (5 bases). The CDR3 extends over 13 amino acids. V was cut by 3 bases and J by 5 bases, with 9 bases left in between. Germline CDR1 is LGHDT and CDR2 is YNNKEL (reference sequence). The CDR3 is CASSQERRDTQYF. CDR3 nucleotide sequence: TGTGCCAGCAGCCAGGAGCGGAGAGATACGCAGTATTTT.

The CDR3 DNA is TGTGCCAGCAGAAGGACTATGGCCGGGGAGCTGTTTTTT. It yields the protein CASRRTMAGELFF. V and J are TRBV6-5 and TRBJ2-2; tentatively, D is TRBD2 (6 bases). From germline, CDR1 is MNHEY and CDR2 SVGAGI. V was cut by 6 bases and J by 6 bases, with 11 bases left in between. CDR3 length equals 13 residues.

The V gene is TRBV7-9, the J gene TRBJ2-7, with D unresolved. Trimming removed 0 bases from V and 3 bases from J, with 6 bases in between. Germline lookup yields CDR1 SEHNR and CDR2 FQNEAQ (reference sequence). CDR3 length equals 13 residues. CDR3 sequence reads: CASSLAVIYEQYF. The CDR3 DNA reads as TGTGCCAGCAGCTTAGCGGTTATCTACGAGCAGTACTTC.

J is TRBJ1-2 and V is TRBV20-1, with unresolved D. Germline-derived CDR1 and CDR2 are DFQATT and SNEGSKA (reference sequence). V was shortened by 5 bases and J by 5 bases, with 21 bases between the two germline ends. CDR3 length equals 15 residues. The CDR3, as DNA: TGCAGTGCTCCCGATTACGCCGACTGGGCGTATGGCTACACCTTC. Protein product: CSAPDYADWAYGYTF.

The chain links TRBV20-1 to TRBJ2-3; possibly TRBD1 for D (5 bases). Germline V gene data show CDR1 as DFQATT and CDR2 as SNEGSKA (reference sequence). Trimming took 0 bases from V and 4 from J, leaving 11 bases between them. The CDR3 totals 14 residues. In DNA, the CDR3 is TGCAGTGCTAGAGATCCCTTAGGGGCAGATACGCAGTATTTT. This codes for CSARDPLGADTQYF.

The chain employs TRBV20-1 and TRBJ2-4; the D is unclear. Germline loops: CDR1 DFQATT, CDR2 SNEGSKA (reference sequence). The V and J ends lost 7 bases and 1 base respectively, with 11 bases between them. The CDR3 loop spans 13 amino acids. In DNA form, the CDR3 reads TGCAGTGTGACTTCTAGGGCCAAAAACATTCAGTACTTC. This codes for CSVTSRAKNIQYF.

This sequence joins TRBV12-5 and TRBJ1-2; D gene uncertain. Germline V gene lookup returns CDR1 LGHNT and CDR2 FRNRAP. V lost 3 bases and J 4 bases, leaving 9 bases between the germline ends. This CDR3 region has 13 residues. The CDR3 nucleotides read TGTGCTAGTGGTTTATTGTCCCCCTATGGCTACACCTTC. Its translation is CASGLLSPYGYTF.

The CDR3, as DNA: TGCGCCAGCAGCCTGGGGAACGGGGGGAGCCCCGGGGAGCTGTTTTTT. This sequence encodes CASSLGNGGSPGELFF. J is TRBJ2-2 and V is TRBV4-1; TRBD2 agrees at 7 bases. The germline gives CDR1 MGHRA, CDR2 YSYEKL. The length of the CDR3 is 16 residues. The V gene end was trimmed by 4 bases and the J gene end by 6 bases; junction bases not matched to a gene: 11.

This clonotype has more than one count but fewer than ten. The CDR3 DNA reads as TGTGCCAGCAGCTTACCCAGGCGGCGTCCTAGCACAGATACGCAGTATTTT. It yields the protein CASSLPRRRPSTDTQYF. J is TRBJ2-3 and V is TRBV7-9, with D unresolved. Germline values: CDR1 SEHNR, CDR2 FQNEAQ (reference sequence). Trimming took off 2 bases at V and 0 bases at J, with 15 bases between the two ends. There are 17 residues in the CDR3.

DNA for the CDR3: TGTGCCAGCAGTTGGGGACTAGTTCCATGGTACGGGCAGTTCTTC. Residues: CASSWGLVPWYGQFF. The chain joins TRBV12-3 or TRBV12-4 to TRBJ2-1; 8 bases agree with TRBD2. The CDR3 runs 15 residues. V lost 4 bases and J lost 12; bases outside the gene matches: 14.

The chain joins TRBV20-1 to TRBJ2-7; possibly TRBD2 for D (5 bases). The germline V gene has CDR1 DFQATT and CDR2 SNEGSKA (reference sequence). This CDR3 has 14 amino acids. Trimming shortened V by 3 bases and J by 3 bases, and 15 bases separated the two germline ends. The CDR3 DNA follows: TGCAGTGCTAGGGCCGGACGAGGGATCTACGAGCAGTACTTC. Amino acids: CSARAGRGIYEQYF.

V gene TRBV28 combines with J gene TRBJ2-3; 7 positions match TRBD2. Per germline, CDR1 MDHEN and CDR2 SYDVKM. The CDR3 runs 15 residues. V gave up 5 bases and J gave up 4 bases; unmatched junction bases: 9. The CDR3 protein is CASSLLAAPADTQYF. The DNA for the CDR3 is TGTGCCAGCAGTCTTCTAGCGGCCCCGGCAGATACGCAGTATTTT.

The rearrangement uses TRBV20-1 and TRBJ2-3; D is possibly TRBD2 (6 bases). Deletions cut 1 base from V and 5 bases from J, with 22 bases between. The CDR3 is 17 residues long. Germline assignment: CDR1 DFQATT and CDR2 SNEGSKA (reference sequence). Here the CDR3 reads CSARGPSGAGEGDTQYF. CDR3 DNA sequence: TGCAGTGCTAGAGGACCATCTGGAGCGGGTGAGGGAGATACGCAGTATTTT.

This chain links TRBV6-6 with TRBJ1-6; TRBD1 agrees at 8 bases. The CDR3 length is 12 residues. Germline V gives CDR1 MNHNY, CDR2 SVGAGI (reference sequence). Trimming took 6 bases from V and 8 from J; bases not matched to a gene: 0. DNA for the CDR3: TGTGCCAGCAGACAGGGGGATTCACCCCTCCACTTT. It is translated as CASRQGDSPLHF.

This chain links TRBV7-2 with TRBJ1-1; 7 nucleotides agree with TRBD1. Trimming at V came to 5 bases and at J to 4 bases, leaving 7 bases not matched to a gene. This CDR3 is built from 14 residues. Germline lookup yields CDR1 SGHTA and CDR2 FQGNSA. The CDR3 protein is CASSRGTASTEAFF. The DNA for the CDR3 is TGTGCCAGCAGCCGAGGGACAGCTAGCACTGAAGCTTTCTTT. Using reference TRBV7-2 and TRBJ1-1 for the parts outside the CDR3, the full variable domain is GAGVSQSPSNKVTEKGKDVELRCDPISGHTALYWYRQSLGQGLEFLIYFQGNSAPDKSGLPSDRFSAERTGGSVSTLTIQRTQQEDSAVYLCASSRGTASTEAFFGQGTRLTVV.

The chain uses TRBV6-5 and TRBJ2-2, with D unclear. CDR3 length: 16 amino acids. V gave up 0 bases and J gave up 2 bases, with 10 bases separating them. Germline V lookup: CDR1 MNHEY, CDR2 SVGAGI. CDR3 nucleotide sequence: TGTGCCAGCAGTTACTCGGAACGGCGAAACACCGGGGAGCTGTTTTTT. This encodes CASSYSERRNTGELFF.

The J gene is TRBJ1-1, the V gene TRBV30, with no clear D. The CDR3 is 11 residues long. V shed 4 bases and J shed 6 bases, with 9 bases lying between them. Germline-derived CDR1 and CDR2 are GTSNPN and SVGIG (reference sequence). The CDR3 sequence: CAWTSFAEAFF. CDR3 DNA sequence: TGTGCCTGGACCTCGTTCGCTGAAGCTTTCTTT.

The CDR3 sequence: CASSEPRRGTDTQYF. The CDR3 DNA reads as TGTGCCAGCAGTGAGCCCCGGCGGGGGACAGATACGCAGTATTTT. This chain uses TRBV25-1 with TRBJ2-3; 7 nucleotides match TRBD2. The CDR3 runs to 15 residues. V gave up 3 bases and J gave up 3 bases; unmatched junction bases: 6. The germline CDR1 and CDR2 sequences are MGHDK and SYGVNS.

The CDR3 is CASSGRASHNEQFF. The CDR3 bases are TGTGCCAGCAGTGGTAGAGCTAGTCACAATGAGCAGTTCTTC. The gene calls are TRBV27 and TRBJ2-1, with no clear D. Germline V CDR1 and CDR2: MNHEY, SMNVEV (reference sequence). The CDR3 length is 14 residues. With 5 bases removed from V and 5 bases from J, the gap between germline ends came to 13 bases.

V usage is TRBV6-4 and J usage is TRBJ2-6; tentatively, D is TRBD2 (5 bases). V was pared by 2 bases and J by 0 bases, with 5 bases between. Germline values: CDR1 MRHNA, CDR2 SNTAGT. The CDR3 length is 15 residues. The CDR3 spells CASSDRDSGANVLTF. DNA of the CDR3: TGTGCCAGCAGTGACCGGGACTCTGGGGCCAACGTCCTGACTTTC.

This chain connects TRBV7-9 to TRBJ2-3; TRBD2 matches 7 bases. Losses at the gene ends were 1 base for V and 7 bases for J; bases not matched to a gene: 2. This CDR3 is 13 amino acids long. The germline CDR1 and CDR2 sequences are SEHNR and FQNEAQ (reference sequence). This CDR3 is CASSLGRGYTQYF. The DNA for the CDR3 is TGTGCCAGCAGCTTAGGGCGGGGGTATACGCAGTATTTT.

CDR3 DNA: TGTGCCTGGAGAAGGGCTAGGGCCGGGGAGCTGTTTTTT. Its translation is CAWRRARAGELFF. The chain recombines TRBV30 with TRBJ2-2; D remains ambiguous. V was shortened by 3 bases and J by 6 bases, with 11 bases between the two germline ends. Germline V gives CDR1 GTSNPN, CDR2 SVGIG (reference sequence). The CDR3 consists of 13 residues.

The chain couples TRBV30 to TRBJ1-1; D call uncertain. Germline V gene sequence: CDR1 GTSNPN, CDR2 SVGIG (reference sequence). The CDR3 runs to 16 residues. V was cut by 2 bases and J by 0 bases, with 16 bases left in between. The CDR3 bases are TGTGCCTGGAGTAGGAGTAGCACAAGAGTGAACACTGAAGCTTTCTTT. Translation: CAWSRSSTRVNTEAFF.

The chain couples TRBV2 to TRBJ2-1, with 11 bases fitting TRBD1. From germline, CDR1 is SNHLY and CDR2 FYNNEI. V gave up 6 bases and J gave up 9 bases; unmatched junction bases: 10. The CDR3 is 15 residues long. As DNA, the CDR3 is TGTGCCAGCAGCTCCGGGACAGGGGGTTGGGGTGAGCAGTTCTTC. It specifies CASSSGTGGWGEQFF.